Given below is one TCR beta chain in context. Its antigen is currently unknown. The sample comes from a study of cytomegalovirus exposure and HLA in healthy donors. The overall study: Of the donors genotyped, several hundred in all, 65% to 90% fell in the Caucasian-associated ancestry cluster. The study's findings and limits: Accounts indicate the classifier identified cytomegalovirus status with strong specificity and sensitivity. The investigators catalogued 164 TCR beta chains as cytomegalovirus-associated. Several of the most significant clusters appeared, in a later analysis, to be linked to common viral pathogens.

CDR3 size: 14 residues. V gave up 1 base and J gave up 10 bases; unmatched junction bases: 6. The germline gives CDR1 SGHNT, CDR2 YENEEA. Primers: 60 Vbeta forward and 13 Jbeta reverse. The method was immunoSEQ multiplex PCR; TCRdb's version includes in-frame clones alone and lacks a portion of them. The sample has 150,000 or so clones; roughly four fifths are singletons. This chain connects TRBV11-3 to TRBJ2-1, with 8 positions matching TRBD2. This receptor was taken from a man aged 50-60 years in good health and CMV-seropositive. Sequences were obtained from PBMCs. This chain's CDR3 is CASSLVAGSREQFF. CDR3 coding DNA: TGTGCCAGCAGCTTAGTAGCGGGATCGCGCGAGCAGTTCTTC.